The clone carrying this TCR beta chain showed up just a few times. Its antigen is unidentified. It was unsorted whole blood that yielded blood RNA, and germline DNA was also extracted. Investigators obtained 3.5 to 4 milliliters of peripheral blood ahead of surgery. These data come from a study of tumor-infiltrating lymphocytes in primary liver carcinoma. Whole-study context: The patients comprised men and women between the ages of 30 and 69 years. The tumors, T1-T3 N0M0 lesions, were roughly 4.2 to 10 cm across. The study, taken as a whole, reports: Bulk unsorted material prevented CD4+ and CD8+ repertoire comparison.

The authors made TCR beta cDNA from 400 to 550 ng total RNA with a constant-region primer. Libraries of TCR beta came from three nested multiplex PCR rounds with slightly modified ARM-PCR. TCRdb reprocessed the multiplex PCR reads with MiXCR, giving one entry per CDR3 protein. The table records some 320,000 distinct CDR3 sequences, 65% of them present only once. Sequenced sample: peripheral blood. The receptor's source is a man in his forties with primary liver carcinoma and hepatitis B virus infection.

In DNA form, the CDR3 reads TGTGCCAGCAGTTTAGGGCCGGAGGGCAATCAGCCCCAGCATTTT. Protein product: CASSLGPEGNQPQHF. The V and J genes are TRBV12-3 or TRBV12-4 and TRBJ1-5; unclear D gene. CDR3 length: 15 amino acids. V was clipped by 1 base and J by 2 bases, with 9 bases between them.